This T cell receptor (beta chain) was sequenced for a study of patients and donors after allogeneic stem cell transplantation. TCRdb redid the calling of the RT-PCR reads with MiXCR, one entry per CDR3 protein. The profile shows about a million distinct CDR3 sequences, about a sixth of them singletons. Germline assignment: CDR1 MNHEY and CDR2 SVGAGI. V lost 2 bases, J lost 6 bases, and 16 bases lay in between. The length of the CDR3 is 15 residues. The sample consisted of blood, either unsorted or a sorted T cell fraction (not recorded which). The source is a human donor who was either an allogeneic HSCT recipient or a stem cell or donor lymphocyte infusion donor (not recorded which). It is not recorded whose cells these are; they may come from a transplant donor. The J gene is TRBJ2-5, the V gene TRBV6-5; weak D call: TRBD1 (6 bases). This CDR3 reads CASSYQDRGIQTQYF. As DNA, the CDR3 is TGTGCCAGCAGTTACCAGGACAGAGGGATTCAGACCCAGTACTTC.